This T cell receptor beta chain emerged from a study of cytomegalovirus exposure and HLA in healthy donors. Trimming removed 3 bases from V and 4 bases from J; junction bases left unmatched: 15. CDR1 and CDR2 (germline): SGDLS, YYNGEE. The CDR3 loop spans 18 amino acids. The PCR employed 60 Vbeta primers together with 13 Jbeta primers. Using immunoSEQ multiplex PCR, the repertoire was profiled, and TCRdb retains in-frame clones only, with some absent. The sample contains about 180,000 clones, roughly 78% of which appear only once. This chain joins TRBV9 and TRBJ2-5; 10 bases match TRBD1. The specimen sequenced was PBMCs. The receptor was isolated from a woman aged 40 to 50 in good health and CMV-seronegative. CDR3 nucleotides: TGTGCCAGCAGCGCCCGAGGAGGAGGGACAGGGGCAGGAGAGACCCAGTACTTC. Residues: CASSARGGGTGAGETQYF.